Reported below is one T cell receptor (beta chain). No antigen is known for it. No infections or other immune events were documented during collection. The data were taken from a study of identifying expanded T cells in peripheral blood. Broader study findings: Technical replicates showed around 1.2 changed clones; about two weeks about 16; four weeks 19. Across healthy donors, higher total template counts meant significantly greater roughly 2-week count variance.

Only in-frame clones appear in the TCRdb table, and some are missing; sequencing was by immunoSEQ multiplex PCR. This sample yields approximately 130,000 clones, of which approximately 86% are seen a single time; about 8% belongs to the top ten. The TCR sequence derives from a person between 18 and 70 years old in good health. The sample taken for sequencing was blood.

The CDR3 region has the DNA TGTGCCAGCAGAAAAAGCGGGGGGTCCTACAATGAGCAGTTCTTC. The encoded protein is CASRKSGGSYNEQFF. J is TRBJ2-1 and V is TRBV6-5; 9 positions match TRBD2. There are 15 residues in the CDR3. V was pared by 6 bases and J by 1 base, with 4 bases of the junction left unmatched. Germline CDR1 MNHEY, CDR2 SVGAGI.